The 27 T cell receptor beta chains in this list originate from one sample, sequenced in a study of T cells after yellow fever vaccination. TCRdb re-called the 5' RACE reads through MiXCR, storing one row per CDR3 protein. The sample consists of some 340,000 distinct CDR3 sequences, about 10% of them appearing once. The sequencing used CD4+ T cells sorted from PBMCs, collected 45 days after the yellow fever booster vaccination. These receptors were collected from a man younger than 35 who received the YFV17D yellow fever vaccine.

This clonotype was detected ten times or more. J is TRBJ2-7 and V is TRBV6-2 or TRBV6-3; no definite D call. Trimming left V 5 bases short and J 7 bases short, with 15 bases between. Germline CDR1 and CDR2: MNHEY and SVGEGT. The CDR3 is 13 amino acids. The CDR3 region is CASSPELLREQYV. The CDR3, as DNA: TGTGCCAGCAGTCCCGAACTTCTACGGGAGCAGTACGTC.

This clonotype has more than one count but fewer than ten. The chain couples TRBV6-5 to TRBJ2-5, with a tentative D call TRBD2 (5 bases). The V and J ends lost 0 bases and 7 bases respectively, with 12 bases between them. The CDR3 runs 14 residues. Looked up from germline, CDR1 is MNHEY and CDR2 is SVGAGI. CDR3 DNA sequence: TGTGCCAGCAGTTACTCGACGGTTCGGGGGACCCAGTACTTC. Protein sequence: CASSYSTVRGTQYF.

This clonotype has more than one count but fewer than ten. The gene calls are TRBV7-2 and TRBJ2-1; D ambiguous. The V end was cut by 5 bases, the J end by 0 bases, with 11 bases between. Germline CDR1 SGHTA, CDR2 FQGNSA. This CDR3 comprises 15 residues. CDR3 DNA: TGTGCCAGCAGCCAGAGCAGGAACTCCTACAATGAGCAGTTCTTC. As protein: CASSQSRNSYNEQFF.

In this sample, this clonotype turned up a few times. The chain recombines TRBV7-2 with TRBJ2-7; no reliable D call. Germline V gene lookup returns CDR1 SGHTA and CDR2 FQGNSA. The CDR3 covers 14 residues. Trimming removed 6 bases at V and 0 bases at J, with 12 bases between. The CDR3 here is CASSSSGYSYEQYF. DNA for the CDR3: TGTGCCAGCAGTTCCTCCGGGTACTCCTACGAGCAGTACTTC.

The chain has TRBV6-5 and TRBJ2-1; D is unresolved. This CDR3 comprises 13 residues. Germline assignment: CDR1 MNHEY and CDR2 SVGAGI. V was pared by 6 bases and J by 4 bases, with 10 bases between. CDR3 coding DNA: TGTGCCAGCAGGAAGAAGTATTACAATGAGCAGTTCTTC. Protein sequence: CASRKKYYNEQFF.

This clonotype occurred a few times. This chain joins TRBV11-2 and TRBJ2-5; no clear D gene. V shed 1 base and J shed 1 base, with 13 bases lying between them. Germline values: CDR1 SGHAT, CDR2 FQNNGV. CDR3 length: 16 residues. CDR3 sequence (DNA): TGTGCCAGCAGCTTAGGCCGGCGAGAAGGCCAAGAGACCCAGTACTTC. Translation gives CASSLGRREGQETQYF.

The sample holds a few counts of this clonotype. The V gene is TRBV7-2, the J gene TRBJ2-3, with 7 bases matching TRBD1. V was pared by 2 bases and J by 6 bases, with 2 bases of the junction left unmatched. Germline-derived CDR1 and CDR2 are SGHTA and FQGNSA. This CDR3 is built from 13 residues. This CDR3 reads CASSLQGEDTQYF. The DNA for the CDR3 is TGTGCCAGCAGCTTACAGGGGGAGGATACGCAGTATTTT. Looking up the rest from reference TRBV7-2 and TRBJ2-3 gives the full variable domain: GAGVSQSPSNKVTEKGKDVELRCDPISGHTALYWYRQSLGQGLEFLIYFQGNSAPDKSGLPSDRFSAERTGGSVSTLTIQRTQQEDSAVYLCASSLQGEDTQYFGPGTRLTVL.

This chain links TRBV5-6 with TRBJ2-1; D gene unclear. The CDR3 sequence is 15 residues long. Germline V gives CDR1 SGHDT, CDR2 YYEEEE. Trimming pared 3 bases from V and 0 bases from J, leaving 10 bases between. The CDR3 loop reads CASSSARLSYNEQFF. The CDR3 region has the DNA TGTGCCAGCAGCTCGGCGCGCCTCTCCTACAATGAGCAGTTCTTC.

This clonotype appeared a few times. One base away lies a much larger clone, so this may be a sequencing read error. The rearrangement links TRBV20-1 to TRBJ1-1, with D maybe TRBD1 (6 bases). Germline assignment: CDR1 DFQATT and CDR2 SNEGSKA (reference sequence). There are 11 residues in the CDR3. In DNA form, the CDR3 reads TGCACGACTGGGAGGGACACTGAACCTTTCTTT. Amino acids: CTTGRDTEPFF.

The CDR3 DNA follows: TGTGCCAGCAGCTACAACACGGACGTACAAGAGACCCAGTACTTC. The encoded protein is CASSYNTDVQETQYF. The chain carries TRBV7-2 and TRBJ2-5; D not resolved. Trimming stripped 4 bases from V and 2 bases from J, with 14 bases between. The CDR3 contains 15 residues. CDR1 is SGHTA, CDR2 FQGNSA, per germline.

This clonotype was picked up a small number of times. The DNA for the CDR3 is TGTGCCAGCAGCTTCGAAGGGTCCTCTGGAAACACCATATATTTT. It codes for CASSFEGSSGNTIYF. The chain has TRBV5-6 and TRBJ1-3; no reliable D call. V shed 2 bases and J shed 0 bases, with 9 bases lying between them. CDR3 size: 15 residues. Germline-derived CDR1 and CDR2 are SGHDT and YYEEEE.

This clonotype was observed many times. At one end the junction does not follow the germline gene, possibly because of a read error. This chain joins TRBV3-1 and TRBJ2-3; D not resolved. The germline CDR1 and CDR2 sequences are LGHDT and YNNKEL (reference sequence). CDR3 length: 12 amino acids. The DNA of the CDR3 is TGTGCCAGTAGCCATGCGCCAGATACGCAGTATTTT. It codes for CASSHAPDTQYF.

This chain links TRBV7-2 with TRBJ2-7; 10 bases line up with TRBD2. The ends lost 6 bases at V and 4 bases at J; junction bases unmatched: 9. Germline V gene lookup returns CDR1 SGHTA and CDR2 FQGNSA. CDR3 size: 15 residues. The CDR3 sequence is CASRPLAGVSYEQYF. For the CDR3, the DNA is TGTGCCAGCAGACCTCTAGCGGGGGTGTCGTACGAGCAGTACTTC.

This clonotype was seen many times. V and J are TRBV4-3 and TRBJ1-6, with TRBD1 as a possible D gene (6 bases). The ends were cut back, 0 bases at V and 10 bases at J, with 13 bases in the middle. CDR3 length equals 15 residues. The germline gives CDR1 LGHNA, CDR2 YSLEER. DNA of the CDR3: TGCGCCAGCAGCCAAGATAGGGACATAAGCTCACCCCTCCACTTT. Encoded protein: CASSQDRDISSPLHF.

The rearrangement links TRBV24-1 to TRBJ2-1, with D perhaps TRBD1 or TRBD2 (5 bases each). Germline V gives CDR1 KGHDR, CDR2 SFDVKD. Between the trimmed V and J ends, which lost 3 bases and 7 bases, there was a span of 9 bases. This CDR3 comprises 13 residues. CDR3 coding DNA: TGTGCCACCAGTGATGGGACCAAGAATGAGCAGTTCTTC. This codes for CATSDGTKNEQFF.

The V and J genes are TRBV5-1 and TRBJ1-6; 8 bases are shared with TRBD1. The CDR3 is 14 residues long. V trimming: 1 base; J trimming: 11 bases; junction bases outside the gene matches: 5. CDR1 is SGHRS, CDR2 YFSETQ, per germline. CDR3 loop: CASSLTGGEAPLHF. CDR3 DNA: TGCGCCAGCAGCTTGACAGGGGGAGAGGCACCCCTCCACTTT.

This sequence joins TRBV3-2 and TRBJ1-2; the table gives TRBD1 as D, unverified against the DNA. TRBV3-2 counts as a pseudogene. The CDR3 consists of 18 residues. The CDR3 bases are TGTGCCAGCAGCCAAGTATATGGACAGGGGGAAACTCGGTATGGCTACACCTTC. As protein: CASSQVYGQGETRYGYTF.

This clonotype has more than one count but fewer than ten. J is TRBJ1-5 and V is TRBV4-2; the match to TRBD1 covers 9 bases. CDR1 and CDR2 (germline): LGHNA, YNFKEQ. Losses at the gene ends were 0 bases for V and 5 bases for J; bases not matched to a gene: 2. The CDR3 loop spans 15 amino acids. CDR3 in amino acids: CASSQEWDRDQPQHF. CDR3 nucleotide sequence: TGTGCCAGCAGCCAAGAATGGGACAGGGATCAGCCCCAGCATTTT.

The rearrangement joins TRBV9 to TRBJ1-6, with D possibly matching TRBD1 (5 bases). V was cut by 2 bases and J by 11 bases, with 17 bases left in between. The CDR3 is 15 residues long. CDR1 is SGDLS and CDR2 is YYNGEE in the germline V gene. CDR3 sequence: CASSVEQGSYAPLHF. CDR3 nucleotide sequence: TGTGCCAGCAGCGTGGAGCAGGGAAGTTATGCACCCCTCCACTTT.

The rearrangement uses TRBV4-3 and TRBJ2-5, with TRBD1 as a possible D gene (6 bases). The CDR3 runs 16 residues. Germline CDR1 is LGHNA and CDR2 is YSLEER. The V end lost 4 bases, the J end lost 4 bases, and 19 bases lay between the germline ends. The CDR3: CASSPGAGVEVETQYF. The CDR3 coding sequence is TGCGCCAGCAGCCCCGGGGCAGGGGTCGAAGTAGAGACCCAGTACTTC.

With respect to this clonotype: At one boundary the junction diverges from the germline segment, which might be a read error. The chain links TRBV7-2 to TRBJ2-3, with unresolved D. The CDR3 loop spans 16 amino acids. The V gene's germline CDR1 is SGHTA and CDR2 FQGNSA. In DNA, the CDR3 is TGTGCCAGCAGCTTAAGTCGGGCAGTAAGCACAGATTCGCAGTATTTT. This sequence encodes CASSLSRAVSTDSQYF. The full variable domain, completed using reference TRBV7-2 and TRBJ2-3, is GAGVSQSPSNKVTEKGKDVELRCDPISGHTALYWYRQSLGQGLEFLIYFQGNSAPDKSGLPSDRFSAERTGGSVSTLTIQRTQQEDSAVYLCASSLSRAVSTDSQYFGPGTRLTVL.

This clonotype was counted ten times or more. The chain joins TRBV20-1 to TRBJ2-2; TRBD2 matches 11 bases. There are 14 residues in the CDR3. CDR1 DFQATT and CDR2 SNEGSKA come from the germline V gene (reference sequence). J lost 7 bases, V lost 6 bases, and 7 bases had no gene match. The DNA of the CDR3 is TGCAGTGCCTTTAGCGGGGGGGCCGTCGGGGAGCTGTTTTTT. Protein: CSAFSGGAVGELFF.

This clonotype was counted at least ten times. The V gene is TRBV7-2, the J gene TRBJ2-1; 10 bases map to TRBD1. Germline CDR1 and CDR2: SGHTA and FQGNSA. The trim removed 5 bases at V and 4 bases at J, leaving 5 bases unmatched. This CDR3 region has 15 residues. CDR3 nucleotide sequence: TGTGCCAGCAGCCAGGGACAGGGGAAATACAATGAGCAGTTCTTC. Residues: CASSQGQGKYNEQFF.

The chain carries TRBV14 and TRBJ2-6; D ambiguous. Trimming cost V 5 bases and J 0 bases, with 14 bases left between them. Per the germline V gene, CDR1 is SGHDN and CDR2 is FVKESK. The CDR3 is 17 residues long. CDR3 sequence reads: CASSESTDSSGANVLTF. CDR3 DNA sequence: TGTGCCAGCAGCGAGAGTACCGATTCCTCTGGGGCCAACGTCCTGACTTTC.

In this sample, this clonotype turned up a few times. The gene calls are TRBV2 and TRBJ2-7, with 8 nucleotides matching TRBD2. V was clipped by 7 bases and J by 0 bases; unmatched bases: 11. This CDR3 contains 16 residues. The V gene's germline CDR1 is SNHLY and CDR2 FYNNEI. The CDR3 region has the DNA TGTGCCAGCACTAGGATTCTAGCGGGCAGCTCCTACGAGCAGTACTTC. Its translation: CASTRILAGSSYEQYF.

The chain's CDR3 is CASTGQGGALAEAFF. In nucleotides, the CDR3 is TGTGCCAGCACCGGACAGGGTGGAGCGTTGGCTGAAGCTTTCTTT. This chain joins TRBV25-1 and TRBJ1-1; 8 bases are a match to TRBD1. CDR3 length: 15 amino acids. Germline V gives CDR1 MGHDK, CDR2 SYGVNS. The V segment lost 7 bases and the J segment 6 bases; nucleotides outside the gene matches: 13. Combining the CDR3 with reference TRBV25-1 and TRBJ1-1 gives the whole variable domain EADIYQTPRYLVIGTGKKITLECSQTMGHDKMYWYQQDPGMELHLIHYSYGVNSTEKGDLSSESTVSRIRTEHFPLTLESARPSHTSQYLCASTGQGGALAEAFFGQGTRLTVV.

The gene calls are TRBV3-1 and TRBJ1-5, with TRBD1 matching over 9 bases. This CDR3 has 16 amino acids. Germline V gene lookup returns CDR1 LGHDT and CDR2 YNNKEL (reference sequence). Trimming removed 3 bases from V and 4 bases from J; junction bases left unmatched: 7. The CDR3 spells CASSHATGGSNQPQHF. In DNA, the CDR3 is TGTGCCAGCAGCCACGCAACAGGGGGCTCAAATCAGCCCCAGCATTTT.